Listed below are T cell receptor beta chains from one sample, sequenced in a study of T-cell memory formation after mild COVID-19. TCRdb reanalysed the 5' RACE reads using MiXCR and keeps one entry per CDR3 protein. The repertoire has about half a million distinct CDR3 sequences, 15% to 20% of them found once; the top ten carry 9% to 15%. The material sequenced was PBMCs or a T cell subset sorted from them (not recorded which). The receptors shown here come from an adult woman who had mild COVID-19 (a few samples of this study predate the infection). Cell type and time point are not known. Both conserved end residues are part of each CDR3. D genes are given only for firm matches. Size is omitted from some rows. Given values are once, few, many or a class for expanded clones.

TRBV12-3/TRBV12-4,few,TRBJ2-2,TRBD2,16,CASSLGLAGTTGELFF,TGTGCCAGCAGTCTAGGACTAGCGGGGACGACCGGGGAGCTGTTTTTT
TRBV30,few,TRBJ1-2,-,10,CAAGMHGYTF,TGTGCCGCAGGGATGCATGGCTACACCTTC
TRBV10-3,few,TRBJ2-5,-,17,CAISESSGRRAQETQYF,TGTGCCATCAGTGAGTCGTCGGGCAGACGGGCCCAAGAGACCCAGTACTTC
TRBV20-1,-,TRBJ1-4,-,13,CMATRTVREKLFF,TGCATGGCCACCCGGACAGTTCGGGAAAAACTGTTTTTT
TRBV5-1,-,TRBJ2-7,-,14,CASSLFGQGGEQYF,TGCGCCAGCAGCTTGTTCGGGCAGGGCGGCGAGCAGTACTTC
TRBV3-1,few,TRBJ1-3,-,15,CASSQRTDTGNTIYF,TGTGCCAGCAGCCAGCGGACGGACACTGGAAACACCATATATTTT
TRBV18,few,TRBJ2-7,TRBD2,16,CASSPHLAGGPREQYF,TGTGCCAGCTCACCACATCTAGCGGGAGGGCCGCGCGAGCAGTACTTC
TRBV7-5,few,TRBJ2-7,-,17,CISVSEAPGQASYEQYF,-
TRBV18,-,TRBJ2-1,TRBD2,17,CASSPPVAGGNYNEQFF,TGTGCCAGCTCACCACCGGTAGCGGGGGGTAACTACAATGAGCAGTTCTTC
TRBV2,-,TRBJ2-7,TRBD1,16,CASSRRQGDVGYEQYF,TGTGCCAGCAGCCGGCGACAGGGTGATGTAGGTTACGAGCAGTACTTC
TRBV5-1,-,TRBJ1-1,-,15,CASSNIGGLNTEAFF,TGCGCCAGCAGCAACATCGGCGGATTGAACACTGAAGCTTTCTTT
TRBV27,-,TRBJ2-7,-,12,CASSLLGEEQYF,TGTGCCAGCAGTTTGTTGGGAGAAGAGCAGTACTTC
TRBV10-3,few,TRBJ2-1,-,13,CAISESPSNEQFF,TGTGCCATCAGTGAGTCCCCTAGCAATGAGCAGTTCTTC
TRBV5-1,-,TRBJ2-7,-,15,CASSTRQDLFNEQYF,TGCGCCAGCAGCACCAGACAGGACTTGTTTAACGAGCAGTACTTC
TRBV6-6,many,TRBJ2-1,-,15,CASSYSGASGNEQFF,TGTGCCAGCAGTTACTCGGGGGCCTCGGGAAATGAGCAGTTCTTC
TRBV12-3/TRBV12-4,few,TRBJ2-3,TRBD2,16,CASRRAGGPSTDTQYF,TGTGCCAGCAGAAGAGCGGGGGGGCCCAGCACAGATACGCAGTATTTT
TRBV18,few,TRBJ2-1,-,14,CASSPLASRDEQFF,TGTGCCAGCTCACCCTTAGCTAGCAGGGATGAGCAGTTCTTC
TRBV6-5,few,TRBJ1-2,-,17,CASSYSPRYSANYGYTF,TGTGCCAGCAGTTACTCTCCCCGGTACAGCGCTAACTATGGCTACACCTTC
TRBV7-2,few,TRBJ1-3,-,12,CASSLSPNTIYF,TGTGCCAGCAGCTTATCGCCAAACACCATATATTTT
TRBV6-4,-,TRBJ1-1,-,15,CASSATGNGAAEAFF,TGTGCCAGCAGTGCAACAGGCAACGGCGCGGCTGAAGCTTTCTTT
TRBV9,-,TRBJ1-1,-,12,CASSVGEAEAFF,TGTGCCAGCAGCGTAGGTGAAGCTGAAGCTTTCTTT
TRBV13,-,TRBJ2-3,TRBD2,15,CASSFHGSGEDTQYF,TGTGCCAGCAGCTTTCATGGTAGCGGGGAGGATACGCAGTATTTT
TRBV12-3/TRBV12-4,-,TRBJ1-4,-,12,CASRGGNEKLFF,TGTGCCAGCAGAGGGGGTAATGAAAAACTGTTTTTT
TRBV6-5,-,TRBJ2-3,-,17,CASNKQWGGGGTDTQYF,TGTGCCAGCAACAAACAATGGGGGGGCGGTGGGACAGATACGCAGTATTTT
TRBV12-3/TRBV12-4,-,TRBJ1-3,-,14,CASAVRRVEDTIYF,TGTGCCAGCGCGGTTCGCAGGGTCGAGGACACCATATATTTT
TRBV20-1,-,TRBJ2-7,TRBD1,15,CSADPGQGQSYEQYF,TGCAGTGCTGATCCGGGACAGGGGCAGAGCTACGAGCAGTACTTC
TRBV20-1,few,TRBJ2-2,-,15,CSAREVGGDTGELFF,TGCAGTGCTAGAGAAGTCGGGGGAGACACCGGGGAGCTGTTTTTT
TRBV15,-,TRBJ2-7,-,14,CATSKNSIGDEQYF,TGTGCCACCAGCAAAAACTCTATTGGCGACGAGCAGTACTTC
TRBV9,-,TRBJ1-5,-,14,CASSVADTNQPQHF,TGTGCCAGCAGCGTAGCGGACACGAATCAGCCCCAGCATTTT
TRBV19,-,TRBJ1-1,-,13,CASSIVSGTEAFF,TGTGCCAGTAGTATAGTATCCGGAACTGAAGCTTTCTTT
TRBV20-1,few,TRBJ2-3,-,12,CSARTIPDTQYF,TGCAGTGCCAGGACTATTCCGGATACGCAGTATTTT
TRBV2,few,TRBJ2-3,TRBD1,13,CASSGTGGYTQYF,TGTGCCAGCTCAGGGACAGGGGGCTATACGCAGTATTTT
TRBV7-6,few,TRBJ2-1,-,15,CASSLVSDSGNEQFF,TGTGCCAGCAGCTTAGTCTCTGACAGTGGCAATGAGCAGTTCTTC
TRBV6-5,-,TRBJ2-5,-,14,CASSYYVGSETQYF,TGTGCCAGCAGTTATTACGTGGGGTCAGAGACCCAGTACTTC
TRBV7-8,-,TRBJ2-2,TRBD2,14,CASVRGGNTGELFF,TGTGCCAGCGTACGGGGGGGAAACACCGGGGAGCTGTTTTTT
TRBV6-6,-,TRBJ2-7,-,19,CASSGGGHNLPILSYEQYF,TGTGCCAGCAGCGGCGGGGGCCATAATCTCCCTATCCTCTCCTACGAGCAGTACTTC
TRBV7-2,-,TRBJ2-2,TRBD2,18,CASSLGLAGGSNTGELFF,TGTGCCAGCAGCCTCGGACTAGCGGGAGGCTCGAACACCGGGGAGCTGTTTTTT
TRBV7-6,few,TRBJ2-7,-,16,CASSLVSSGSSYEQYF,TGTGCCAGCAGCTTAGTCTCGTCAGGGTCTTCCTACGAGCAGTACTTC